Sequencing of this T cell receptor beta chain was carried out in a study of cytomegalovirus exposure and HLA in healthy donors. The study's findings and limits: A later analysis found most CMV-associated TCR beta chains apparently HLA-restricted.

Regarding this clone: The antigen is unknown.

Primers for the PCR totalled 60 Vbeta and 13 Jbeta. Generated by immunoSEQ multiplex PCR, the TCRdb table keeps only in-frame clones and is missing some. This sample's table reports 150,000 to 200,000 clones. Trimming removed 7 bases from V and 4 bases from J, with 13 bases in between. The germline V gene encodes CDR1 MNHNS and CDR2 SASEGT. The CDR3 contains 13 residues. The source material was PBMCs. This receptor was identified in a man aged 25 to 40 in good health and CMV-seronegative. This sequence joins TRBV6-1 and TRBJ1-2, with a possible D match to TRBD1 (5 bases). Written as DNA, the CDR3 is TGTGCCAGCACCTCAGGGTCAGTCTATGGCTACACCTTC. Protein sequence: CASTSGSVYGYTF.